Below are 26 T cell receptor beta chains sequenced from a single sample in a study of response to subunit inactivated influenza vaccine. Using its own MiXCR run on the RT-PCR reads, TCRdb lists one record per CDR3 protein. This sample carries 500,000 to 600,000 distinct CDR3 sequences, under 15% of them seen once, and the ten largest clones take around 13%. The starting material was PBMCs from blood, obtained roughly 46 days after vaccination. The receptors were sampled from a man aged 45-65 years who received an inactivated influenza vaccine.

The table lists this clonotype with many counts. The CDR3 reads CSARVPPDTQYF. CDR3 coding DNA: TGCAGTGCTAGAGTACCGCCAGATACGCAGTATTTT. The genes are TRBV20-1 and TRBJ2-3; no firm D call. Germline CDR1 reads DFQATT; CDR2 reads SNEGSKA (reference sequence). V lost 1 base and J lost 4, with 6 bases in between. CDR3 length: 12 residues.

This clonotype was observed many times. The chain couples TRBV3-1 to TRBJ2-7; 11 bases line up with TRBD2. Unmatched junction bases numbered 2, after V lost 0 bases and J lost 1 base. The CDR3 spans 16 residues. The germline V gene has CDR1 LGHDT and CDR2 YNNKEL (reference sequence). The CDR3 protein is CASSQDTSGSSYEQYF. The CDR3 DNA is TGTGCCAGCAGCCAAGATACTAGCGGGAGTTCCTACGAGCAGTACTTC.

This clonotype was seen a handful of times. CDR3 sequence (DNA): TGCAGTGCCCCGCGGCAGGGGGGAATCAAGTCCCACGAGCAGTACTTC. This sequence encodes CSAPRQGGIKSHEQYF. The gene calls are TRBV20-1 and TRBJ2-7; maybe TRBD1 (7 bases). The CDR3 is 16 residues long. With 6 bases removed from V and 5 bases from J, the gap between germline ends came to 26 bases. CDR1 is DFQATT and CDR2 is SNEGSKA in the germline V gene (reference sequence).

There are a few counts of this clonotype. V usage is TRBV6-1 and J usage is TRBJ2-7; the match to TRBD2 covers 7 bases. The CDR3 runs to 14 residues. CDR1 MNHNS and CDR2 SASEGT come from the germline V gene. The V segment lost 3 bases and the J segment 4 bases; nucleotides outside the gene matches: 6. The CDR3 loop reads CASSDGSGGYEQYF. The DNA for the CDR3 is TGTGCCAGCAGTGATGGGTCGGGAGGATACGAGCAGTACTTC.

This clonotype was counted only a few times. The gene calls are TRBV6-1 and TRBJ1-1; 11 bases are a match to TRBD1. The germline gives CDR1 MNHNS, CDR2 SASEGT. V was clipped by 6 bases and J by 10 bases; unmatched bases: 7. The CDR3 contains 13 residues. CDR3 loop: CASRSRDRGVAFF. The CDR3 DNA is TGTGCCAGCAGAAGCCGGGACAGGGGGGTAGCTTTCTTT.

This clonotype was seen repeatedly, ten times or more. The V and J genes are TRBV6-2 or TRBV6-3 and TRBJ1-6; D is uncertain. V shed 4 bases and J shed 9 bases, with 10 bases lying between them. CDR3 length: 13 amino acids. Looked up from germline, CDR1 is MNHEY and CDR2 is SVGEGT. This chain's CDR3 is CASSSGTTSPLHF. CDR3 in DNA: TGTGCCAGCAGTTCCGGAACAACTTCACCCCTCCACTTT.

This clonotype has a count of ten or more. CDR3 DNA: TGCGCCAGCAGCTTGGGACAGGGGTACACTGAAGCTTTCTTT. It translates to CASSLGQGYTEAFF. The V and J genes are TRBV5-1 and TRBJ1-1, with 8 bases matching TRBD1. The ends lost 0 bases at V and 3 bases at J; junction bases unmatched: 1. Germline values: CDR1 SGHRS, CDR2 YFSETQ. This CDR3 is built from 14 residues.

The chain combines TRBV12-3 or TRBV12-4 with TRBJ2-7, with 7 bases that match TRBD1. The CDR3 spans 15 residues. With 5 bases clipped from V and 7 bases from J, the junction kept 14 bases outside the gene matches. This CDR3 is CASSPSGQPGSEQYF. As DNA, the CDR3 is TGTGCCAGCAGTCCCTCGGGACAGCCAGGTAGTGAGCAGTACTTC.

The chain joins TRBV28 to TRBJ2-3, with 7 bases aligning to TRBD2. V lost 3 bases, J lost 0 bases, and 18 bases stayed unmatched. Per germline, CDR1 MDHEN and CDR2 SYDVKM. The CDR3 sequence is 20 residues long. CDR3 residues: CASSFPIPTSSGSSTDTQYF. The CDR3 coding sequence is TGTGCCAGCAGTTTTCCCATTCCAACAAGTAGCGGGTCTAGCACAGATACGCAGTATTTT.

This clonotype was seen only a few times. The chain has TRBV5-1 and TRBJ2-7; 7 bases map to TRBD2. The germline V gene encodes CDR1 SGHRS and CDR2 YFSETQ. V gave up 1 base and J gave up 0 bases; unmatched junction bases: 4. This CDR3 has 15 residues. The CDR3 here is CASSLRGTNSYEQYF. DNA of the CDR3: TGCGCCAGCAGCTTGAGAGGGACTAACTCCTACGAGCAGTACTTC.

This clonotype showed up just a few times. The rearrangement links TRBV5-5 to TRBJ1-1, with 7 positions matching TRBD1. V lost 4 bases and J lost 5; bases outside the gene matches: 8. The length of the CDR3 is 14 residues. Germline assignment: CDR1 SGHKS and CDR2 YYEKEE (reference sequence). CDR3 in DNA: TGTGCCAGCAGCCAACAGGGGAGACGGACTGAAGCTTTCTTT. It specifies CASSQQGRRTEAFF. The variable domain in full, completed from reference TRBV5-5 and TRBJ1-1, reads DAGVTQSPTHLIKTRGQQVTLRCSPISGHKSVSWYQQVLGQGPQFIFQYYEKEERGRGNFPDRFSARQFPNYSSELNVNALLLGDSALYLCASSQQGRRTEAFFGQGTRLTVV.

This clonotype was detected a few times. The chain combines TRBV28 with TRBJ1-2; TRBD1 agrees at 8 bases. Germline trimming cut 2 bases from V and 5 bases from J; bases unmatched to any gene: 4. The CDR3 is 14 residues long. Germline CDR1 is MDHEN and CDR2 is SYDVKM. DNA of the CDR3: TGTGCCAGCAGTTTAGGGACAGGCTCTTATGGCTACACCTTC. Its protein is CASSLGTGSYGYTF.

This clonotype was recorded at least ten times. The chain links TRBV4-3 to TRBJ2-1, with 7 nucleotides matching TRBD2. Germline CDR1 is LGHNA and CDR2 is YSLEER. V was clipped by 3 bases and J by 8 bases; unmatched bases: 7. This CDR3 is built from 14 residues. The CDR3 region has the DNA TGCGCCAGCAGCCATCTTACTAGCGAGGATGAGCAGTTCTTC. Translation gives CASSHLTSEDEQFF.

In its sample, this clonotype was seen a few times. V usage is TRBV5-1 and J usage is TRBJ2-7; D is unresolved. Germline values: CDR1 SGHRS, CDR2 YFSETQ. This CDR3 is built from 14 residues. Trimming took off 2 bases at V and 6 bases at J, with 15 bases between the two ends. The CDR3 loop reads CASSFSIALSEQYF. In DNA form, the CDR3 reads TGCGCCAGCAGCTTCAGTATCGCCCTTAGCGAGCAGTACTTC.

This clonotype occurred a few times. This rearrangement joins TRBV12-3 or TRBV12-4 to TRBJ2-1; 8 bases agree with TRBD1. There are 13 residues in the CDR3. Unmatched junction bases numbered 7, after V lost 5 bases and J lost 10 bases. CDR3 protein: CASSTGQGREQFF. The CDR3, as DNA: TGTGCCAGCAGTACCGGACAGGGACGGGAGCAGTTCTTC.

The chain carries TRBV10-3 and TRBJ2-3, with D possibly being TRBD2 (6 bases). Germline V CDR1 and CDR2: ENHRY, SYGVKD. There are 12 residues in the CDR3. Trimming removed 2 bases at V and 6 bases at J, with 6 bases between. The DNA of the CDR3 is TGTGCCATCAGTGAGCGGGGGGATACGCAGTATTTT. This translates into CAISERGDTQYF.

The table lists this clonotype with a few counts. The J gene is TRBJ2-7, the V gene TRBV4-1; 11 bases are a match to TRBD2. The junction had 2 bases not matched to a gene; V was cut back by 1 base and J by 3 bases. This CDR3 has 15 residues. Germline V gene sequence: CDR1 MGHRA, CDR2 YSYEKL. CDR3 amino acids: CASSQALAGGYEQYF. CDR3 in DNA: TGCGCCAGCAGCCAAGCTCTAGCGGGAGGCTACGAGCAGTACTTC.

This clonotype was seen only a few times. J is TRBJ1-6 and V is TRBV6-1, with TRBD1 identical over 9 bases. The germline V gene has CDR1 MNHNS and CDR2 SASEGT. This CDR3 contains 18 residues. The J segment lost 5 bases and the V segment lost 4 bases, leaving 12 bases of the junction unmatched. CDR3 in amino acids: CASSVTLRTGADNSPLHF. For the CDR3, the DNA is TGTGCCAGCAGTGTTACACTCCGGACAGGGGCTGATAATTCACCCCTCCACTTT.

This clonotype was seen many times. J is TRBJ2-2 and V is TRBV9; TRBD1 is a possible D gene (6 bases). Germline V lookup: CDR1 SGDLS, CDR2 YYNGEE. V lost 4 bases and J 1 base, leaving 17 bases between the germline ends. The CDR3 has 17 amino acids. CDR3 residues: CASSPLQGRVNTGELFF. The CDR3 DNA sequence: TGTGCCAGCAGCCCCCTTCAGGGGCGGGTGAACACCGGGGAGCTGTTTTTT. Together with reference TRBV9 and TRBJ2-2, the CDR3 gives the full variable domain: DSGVTQTPKHLITATGQRVTLRCSPRSGDLSVYWYQQSLDQGLQFLIQYYNGEERAKGNILERFSAQQFPDLHSELNLSSLELGDSALYFCASSPLQGRVNTGELFFGEGSRLTVL.

This clonotype occurred many times. The genes are TRBV12-3 or TRBV12-4 and TRBJ2-7, with 10 bases aligning to TRBD1. Trimming removed 6 bases from V and 3 bases from J; junction bases left unmatched: 2. The length of the CDR3 is 13 residues. The DNA for the CDR3 is TGTGCCAGCAGCCGGGACAGGGGCTACGAGCAGTACTTC. Translating it yields CASSRDRGYEQYF.

This clonotype was seen more than once but under ten times. The CDR3 sequence: CASSLVPGLADNEQFF. The CDR3, as DNA: TGTGCCAGCAGTTTGGTACCGGGACTAGCGGACAATGAGCAGTTCTTC. The chain carries TRBV27 and TRBJ2-1; 11 bases are shared with TRBD2. Germline V gene sequence: CDR1 MNHEY, CDR2 SMNVEV (reference sequence). CDR3 length equals 16 residues. V lost 3 bases, J lost 5 bases, and 6 bases stayed unmatched.

The V and J genes are TRBV16 and TRBJ1-1; TRBD1 might be the D (5 bases). CDR1 KGHSY and CDR2 FQNENV come from the germline V gene. Trimming took 5 bases from V and 0 from J, leaving 13 bases between them. This CDR3 spans 15 amino acids. CDR3 loop: CASSLSRDMNTEAFF. The CDR3 DNA reads TGTGCCAGCAGCTTATCCAGGGATATGAACACTGAAGCTTTCTTT.

A few counts support this clonotype. The gene calls are TRBV4-1 and TRBJ2-3; unclear D gene. The germline V gene encodes CDR1 MGHRA and CDR2 YSYEKL. V lost 0 bases and J 0 bases, leaving 4 bases between the germline ends. The CDR3 sequence is 14 residues long. Here the CDR3 reads CASSQESSTDTQYF. The DNA for the CDR3 is TGCGCCAGCAGCCAAGAAAGTAGCACAGATACGCAGTATTTT.

Only a few counts were recorded for this clonotype. The genes are TRBV25-1 and TRBJ2-1, with TRBD2 matching over 7 bases. Trimming removed 7 bases from V and 5 bases from J; junction bases left unmatched: 8. The CDR3 runs to 14 residues. From germline, CDR1 is MGHDK and CDR2 SYGVNS. The CDR3 DNA reads TGTGCCAGCATTGCGGCGGGAGTGCACAATGAGCAGTTCTTC. This translates into CASIAAGVHNEQFF.

This clonotype was detected once. A read error may explain this, as a much larger clone is one base away. The chain recombines TRBV12-3 or TRBV12-4 with TRBJ2-1; 10 bases align to TRBD2. The V gene end was trimmed by 3 bases and the J gene end by 5 bases; junction bases not matched to a gene: 10. The CDR3 is 17 amino acids. CDR3 sequence reads: CASSFPPWTSGNNEQFF. The CDR3 coding sequence is TGTGCCAGCAGTTTCCCCCCCTGGACTAGCGGAAACAATGAGCAGTTCTTC.

This clonotype has just a few counts. The genes are TRBV11-2 and TRBJ2-1, with 13 bases identical to TRBD2. J gave up 7 bases and V 2 bases, and 2 bases lay outside the gene matches. CDR1 SGHAT and CDR2 FQNNGV come from the germline V gene. This CDR3 spans 15 amino acids. Written as DNA, the CDR3 is TGTGCCAGCAGCTTACTGACTAGCGGGGGGAATGAGCAGTTCTTC. This sequence encodes CASSLLTSGGNEQFF.